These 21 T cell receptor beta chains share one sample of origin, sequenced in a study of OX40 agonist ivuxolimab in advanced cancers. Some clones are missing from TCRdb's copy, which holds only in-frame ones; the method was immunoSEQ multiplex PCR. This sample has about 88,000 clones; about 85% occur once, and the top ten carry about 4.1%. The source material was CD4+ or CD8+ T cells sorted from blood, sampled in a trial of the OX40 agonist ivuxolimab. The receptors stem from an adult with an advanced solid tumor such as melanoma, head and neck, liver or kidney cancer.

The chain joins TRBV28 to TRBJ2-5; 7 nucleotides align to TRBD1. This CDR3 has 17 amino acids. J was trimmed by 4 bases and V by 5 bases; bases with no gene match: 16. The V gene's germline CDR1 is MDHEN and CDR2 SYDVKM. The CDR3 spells CASSPVQGWDPRETQYF. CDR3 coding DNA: TGTGCCAGCAGTCCTGTACAGGGGTGGGATCCGAGAGAGACCCAGTACTTC. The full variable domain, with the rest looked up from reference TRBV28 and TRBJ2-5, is DVKVTQSSRYLVKRTGEKVFLECVQDMDHENMFWYRQDPGLGLRLIYFSYDVKMKEKGDIPEGYSVSREKKERFSLILESASTNQTSMYLCASSPVQGWDPRETQYFGPGTRLLVL.

The DNA of the CDR3 is TGCGCCAGCAGCCAAGGCCAAAGGGATCAGCCCCAGCATTTT. As protein: CASSQGQRDQPQHF. The chain recombines TRBV4-1 with TRBJ1-5; D gene unclear. Deletions cut 1 base from V and 5 bases from J, with 9 bases between. The CDR3 covers 14 residues. Germline lookup yields CDR1 MGHRA and CDR2 YSYEKL.

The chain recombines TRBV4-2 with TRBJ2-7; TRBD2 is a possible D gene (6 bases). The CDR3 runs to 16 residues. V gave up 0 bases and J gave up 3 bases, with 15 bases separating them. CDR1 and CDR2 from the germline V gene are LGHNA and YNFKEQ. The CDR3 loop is CASSQDIGRWSYEQYF. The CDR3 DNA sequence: TGTGCCAGCAGCCAAGATATAGGGAGGTGGAGCTACGAGCAGTACTTC.

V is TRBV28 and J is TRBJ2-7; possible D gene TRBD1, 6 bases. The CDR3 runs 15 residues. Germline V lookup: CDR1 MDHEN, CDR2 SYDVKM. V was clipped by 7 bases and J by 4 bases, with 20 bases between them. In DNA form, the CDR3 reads TGTGCCAGCACCTTGGGGGCGGTTAGAGGGTACGAGCAGTACTTC. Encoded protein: CASTLGAVRGYEQYF.

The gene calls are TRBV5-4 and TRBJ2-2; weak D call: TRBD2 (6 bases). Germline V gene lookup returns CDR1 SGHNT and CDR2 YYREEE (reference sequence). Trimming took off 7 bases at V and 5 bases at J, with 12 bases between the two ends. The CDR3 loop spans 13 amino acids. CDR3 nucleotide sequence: TGTGCCAGCGGATCACGGGGGACCGGGGAGCTGTTTTTT. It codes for CASGSRGTGELFF. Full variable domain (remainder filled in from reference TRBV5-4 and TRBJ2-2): ETGVTQSPTHLIKTRGQQVTLRCSSQSGHNTVSWYQQALGQGPQFIFQYYREEENGRGNFPPRFSGLQFPNYSSELNVNALELDDSALYLCASGSRGTGELFFGEGSRLTVL.

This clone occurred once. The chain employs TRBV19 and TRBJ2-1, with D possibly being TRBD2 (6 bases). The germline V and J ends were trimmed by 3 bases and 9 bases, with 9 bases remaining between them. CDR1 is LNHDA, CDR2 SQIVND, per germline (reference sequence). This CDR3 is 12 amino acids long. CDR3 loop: CASSIGGGEQFF. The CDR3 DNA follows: TGTGCCAGTAGTATTGGGGGAGGTGAGCAGTTCTTC.

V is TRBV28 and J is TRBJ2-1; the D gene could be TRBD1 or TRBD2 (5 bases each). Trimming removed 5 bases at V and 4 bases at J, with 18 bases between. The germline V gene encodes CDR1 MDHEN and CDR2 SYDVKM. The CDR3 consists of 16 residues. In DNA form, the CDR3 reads TGTGCCAGCAGTCTCGCCGGGGCGGCGAGGTACAATGAGCAGTTCTTC. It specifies CASSLAGAARYNEQFF. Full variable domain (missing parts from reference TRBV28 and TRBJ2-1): DVKVTQSSRYLVKRTGEKVFLECVQDMDHENMFWYRQDPGLGLRLIYFSYDVKMKEKGDIPEGYSVSREKKERFSLILESASTNQTSMYLCASSLAGAARYNEQFFGPGTRLTVL.

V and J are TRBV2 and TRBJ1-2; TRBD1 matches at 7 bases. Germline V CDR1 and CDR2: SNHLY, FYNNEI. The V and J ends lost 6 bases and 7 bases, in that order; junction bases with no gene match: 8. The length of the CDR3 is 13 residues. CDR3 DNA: TGTGCCAGCAGGGGAAACAGGGGTCGTGGCTACACCTTC. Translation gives CASRGNRGRGYTF. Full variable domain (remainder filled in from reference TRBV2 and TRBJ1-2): EPEVTQTPSHQVTQMGQEVILRCVPISNHLYFYWYRQILGQKVEFLVSFYNNEISEKSEIFDDQFSVERPDGSNFTLKIRSTKLEDSAMYFCASRGNRGRGYTFGSGTRLTVV.

The chain's CDR3 is CASRKLPGQGGDETQYF. In DNA, the CDR3 is TGTGCCAGCAGAAAACTTCCGGGACAGGGGGGAGACGAGACCCAGTACTTC. The chain employs TRBV7-2 and TRBJ2-5; 11 bases are shared with TRBD1. The CDR3 is made up of 17 amino acids. The germline gives CDR1 SGHTA, CDR2 FQGNSA. J gave up 5 bases and V 6 bases, and 14 bases lay outside the gene matches.

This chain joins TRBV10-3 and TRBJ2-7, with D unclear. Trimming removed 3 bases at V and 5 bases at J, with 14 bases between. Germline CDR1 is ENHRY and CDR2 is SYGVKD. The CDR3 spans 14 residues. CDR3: CAISERWQAHEQYF. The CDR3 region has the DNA TGTGCCATCAGTGAAAGGTGGCAAGCTCACGAGCAGTACTTC.

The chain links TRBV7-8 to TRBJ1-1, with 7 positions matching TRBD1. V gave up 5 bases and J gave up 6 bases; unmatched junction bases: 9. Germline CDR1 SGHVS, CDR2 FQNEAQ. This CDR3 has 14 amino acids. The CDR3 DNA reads TGTGCCAGCAGCGATCAGGGGGTAGGGGCTGAAGCTTTCTTT. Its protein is CASSDQGVGAEAFF.

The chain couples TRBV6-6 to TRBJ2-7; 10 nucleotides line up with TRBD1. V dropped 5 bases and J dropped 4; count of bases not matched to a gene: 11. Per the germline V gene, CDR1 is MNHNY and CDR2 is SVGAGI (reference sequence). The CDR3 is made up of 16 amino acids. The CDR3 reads CASSGSPGQGSYEQYF. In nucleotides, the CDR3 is TGTGCCAGCAGTGGATCGCCGGGACAGGGGTCGTACGAGCAGTACTTC.

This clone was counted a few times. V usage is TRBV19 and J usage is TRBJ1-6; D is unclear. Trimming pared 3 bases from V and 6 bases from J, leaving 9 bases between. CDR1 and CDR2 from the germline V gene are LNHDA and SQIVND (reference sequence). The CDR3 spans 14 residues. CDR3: CASSIYRINSPLHF. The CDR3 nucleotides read TGTGCCAGTAGTATCTACCGGATTAATTCACCCCTCCACTTT.

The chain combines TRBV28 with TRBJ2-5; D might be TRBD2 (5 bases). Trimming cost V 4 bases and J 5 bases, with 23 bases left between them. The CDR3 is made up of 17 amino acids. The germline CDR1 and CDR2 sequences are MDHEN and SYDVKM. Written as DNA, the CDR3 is TGTGCCAGCAGTTCCCCTCGGATTGGGCGGGCCAGCGAGACCCAGTACTTC. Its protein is CASSSPRIGRASETQYF.

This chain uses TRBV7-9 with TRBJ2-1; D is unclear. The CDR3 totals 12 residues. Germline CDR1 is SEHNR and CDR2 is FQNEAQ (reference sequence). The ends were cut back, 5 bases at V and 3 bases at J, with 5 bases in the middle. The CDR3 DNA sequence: TGTGCCAGCAGCCCGGTCTACAATGAGCAGTTCTTC. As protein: CASSPVYNEQFF.

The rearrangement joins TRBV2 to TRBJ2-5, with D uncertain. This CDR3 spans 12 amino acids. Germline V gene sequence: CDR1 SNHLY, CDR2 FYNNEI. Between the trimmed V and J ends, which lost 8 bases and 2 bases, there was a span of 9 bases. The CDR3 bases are TGTGCCAGCTCGTCGGAGCAAGAGACCCAGTACTTC. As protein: CASSSEQETQYF.

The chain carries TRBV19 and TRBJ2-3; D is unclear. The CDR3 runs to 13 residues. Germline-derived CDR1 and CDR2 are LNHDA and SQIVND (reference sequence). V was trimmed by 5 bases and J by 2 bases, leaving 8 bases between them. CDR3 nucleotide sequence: TGTGCCAGTAGTCAAAGAGCCACAGATACGCAGTATTTT. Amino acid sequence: CASSQRATDTQYF.

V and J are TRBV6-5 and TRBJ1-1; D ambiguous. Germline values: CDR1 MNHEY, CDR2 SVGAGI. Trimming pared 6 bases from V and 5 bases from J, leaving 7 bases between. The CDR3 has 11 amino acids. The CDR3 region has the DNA TGTGCCAGCAGCATGGAAACTGAAGCTTTCTTT. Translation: CASSMETEAFF.

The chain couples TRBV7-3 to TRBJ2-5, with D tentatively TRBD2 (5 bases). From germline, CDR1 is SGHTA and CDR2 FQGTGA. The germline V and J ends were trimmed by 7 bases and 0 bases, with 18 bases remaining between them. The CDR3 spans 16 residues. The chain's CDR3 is CASTLAQAQYQETQYF. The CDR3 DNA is TGTGCCAGCACCCTAGCCCAGGCACAATACCAAGAGACCCAGTACTTC.

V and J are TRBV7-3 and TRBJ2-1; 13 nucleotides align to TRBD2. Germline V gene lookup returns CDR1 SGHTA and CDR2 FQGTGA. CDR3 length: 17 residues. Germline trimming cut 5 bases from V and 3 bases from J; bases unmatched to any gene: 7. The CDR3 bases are TGTGCCAGCAGCCGTACTAGCGGGAGGGCTTTCTACAATGAGCAGTTCTTC. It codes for CASSRTSGRAFYNEQFF.

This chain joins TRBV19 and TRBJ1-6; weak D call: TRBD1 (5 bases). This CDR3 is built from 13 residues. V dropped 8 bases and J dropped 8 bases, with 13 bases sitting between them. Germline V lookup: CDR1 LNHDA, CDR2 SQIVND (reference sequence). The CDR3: CASQTARDSPLHF. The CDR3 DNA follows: TGTGCCAGTCAGACAGCGCGGGATTCACCCCTCCACTTT.